This T cell receptor (beta chain) was documented in a study of shared clonotypes between healthy human individuals (dated by TCRdb to the early 2020s). Looking at the study overall: The cohort comprised a couple of women and a few men aged 18 to 49 years. To increase sequencing depth and limit assay-specific biases, different laboratories used diverse techniques to prepare libraries and sequence TCR repertoires. Blood TCR repertoires of four to six healthy adults were deeply sequenced to estimate repertoire size and the extent of clonotype sharing between individuals. Between about 0.85 and 10 billion PBMCs per donor were obtained by leukapheresis. Per donor, three plates each were used for CD4 naive and CD4 memory, two for CD8 naive, and one for CD8 memory. Overall results and qualifications from the work: Only blood was sampled, and tissue TCR repertoires likely differ from those in blood. Higher generation probabilities were observed for clonotypes shared by all four sorted-subset donors than for non-shared clonotypes. Naive subsets generally had larger estimated clonotype richness than memory subsets. The genetic and exposure-history diversity represented was limited by the small number of donors. Rarefaction of sorted-subset datasets indicated incomplete sequencing despite the large sequencing depth. Based on pairwise subsampling, the degree of clonotype sharing among donors was expected to be affected by sequencing depth. About 5% of naive CD4, 3.5% of naive CD8, about 2.1% of memory CD4, and over 0.35% of memory CD8 clonotypes were shared across several donors.

To note about this clone: Its cognate antigen has yet to be identified. The input lacks base qualities; no much larger clone sits a single base away.

The donors were healthy, HIV-negative adults with no recently reported acute infections or vaccinations. All donors were Caucasian adults living in Nashville, Tennessee, USA. Magnetic negative selection was used to enrich CD4+ T cells, after which naive cells were positively selected on CD45RA and the negative fraction became the memory subset. Blood was collected by leukapheresis, and PBMCs were isolated by Ficoll-Histopaque density gradient centrifugation and then cryopreserved in liquid nitrogen vapor phase. Analytical flow cytometry was used to check the purity and quantity of each magnetically sorted T cell population. Each sorted fraction had its genomic DNA isolated and then quantified by UV absorbance on a Nanodrop 2000c. Using the deep immunoSEQ assay, multiplex PCR amplified TCR CDR3 regions from genomic DNA. For each cell subset, the extracted genomic DNA was distributed evenly across all wells of several immunoSEQ 96-well plates, and each plate served as one replicate. For sorted subsets, each replicate PCR was loaded with roughly 200 ng genomic DNA, equivalent to 25,000 to 35,000 T cell genomes. Purified libraries were quantified with a Qubit 3.0 fluorometer, sized on a Bioanalyzer 2100, and re-quantified with the KAPA Library Quantification kit. Every immunoSEQ 96-well plate was sequenced on a dedicated single-read 150-cycle Illumina NextSeq 550 flow cell. The paper's processing steps were these. The immunoSEQ output contained only junctional sequences without quality scores, so filtering could not match that applied to full-length reads. To assign V/J genes and CDR3, sequences were annotated against IMGT germline references using PyIR, a Python wrapper for IgBLAST v1.9. Any read was removed if the V/J assignment was weak (E-value above 1e-6), the CDR3 was missing, or the read contained stop codons, out-of-frame junctions, or ambiguous translated residues. V3J clonotypes were defined as sequences sharing an identical inferred V gene, J gene, and CDR3 amino acid sequence. To compute the percentage overlap between repertoires, the number of shared unique clonotypes was divided by the size of the smaller repertoire. Repertoire richness was assessed with RTK rarefaction, the Chao1 estimator, and Recon v2.1 estimates of unobserved clonotypes. Generation probabilities for all TCRbeta clonotypes obtained by the gDNA method from several donors were computed using OLGA. The table was pulled from immuneACCESS by TCRdb, which kept in-frame rearrangements only. Such tables lose some clones; where checked, under half of the loss comes from unresolved V genes, and the rest has no known cause. The DNA gave D and trimming, while V, J and clone size come from that table. The sample has 2 million to 2.5 million clones on record, around 95% of them singletons. The ten biggest clones cover more than 0.1% of the sample.

The CDR3 starts with the cysteine, ends with the phenylalanine, and has 14 residues. Of all the DNA, just the CDR3 is kept, 42 bases in frame from base 1. Via the germline V gene, CDR1 is SGHTA and CDR2 FQGNSA. V trim: 3 bases; J trim: 4 bases; unmatched bases: 4. Source material: naive CD4+ T cells sorted from blood. Read against the paper, the sample's cell subset or site label means: CD45RA+ positively selected. This receptor was obtained from a man aged 18 to 30 in good health. The V and J segments used are TRBV7-2 and TRBJ1-1, with 8 bases matching TRBD1. Here is the DNA: TGTGCCAGCAGCTTGGACAGGGCCGTCACTGAAGCTTTCTTT. This gives the protein CASSLDRAVTEAFF.